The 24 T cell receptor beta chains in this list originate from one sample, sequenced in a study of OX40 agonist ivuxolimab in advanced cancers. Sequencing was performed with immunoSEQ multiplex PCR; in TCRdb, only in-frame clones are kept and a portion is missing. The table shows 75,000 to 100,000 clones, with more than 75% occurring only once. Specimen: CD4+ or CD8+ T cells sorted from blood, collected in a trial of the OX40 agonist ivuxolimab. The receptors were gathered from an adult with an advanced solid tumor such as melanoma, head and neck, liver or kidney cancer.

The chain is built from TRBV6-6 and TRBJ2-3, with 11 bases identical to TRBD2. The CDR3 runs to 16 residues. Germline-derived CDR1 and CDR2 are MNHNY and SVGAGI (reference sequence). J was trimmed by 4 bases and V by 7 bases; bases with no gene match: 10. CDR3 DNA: TGTGCCAGCACTATGAGAATTAGCGGGAGGGCAGATACGCAGTATTTT. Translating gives CASTMRISGRADTQYF.

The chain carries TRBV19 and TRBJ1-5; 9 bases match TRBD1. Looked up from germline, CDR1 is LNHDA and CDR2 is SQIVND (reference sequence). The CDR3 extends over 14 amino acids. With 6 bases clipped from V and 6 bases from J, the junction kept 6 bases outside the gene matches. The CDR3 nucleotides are TGTGCCAGTAGCCCAACAGGGGGCGGTCAGCCCCAGCATTTT. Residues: CASSPTGGGQPQHF.

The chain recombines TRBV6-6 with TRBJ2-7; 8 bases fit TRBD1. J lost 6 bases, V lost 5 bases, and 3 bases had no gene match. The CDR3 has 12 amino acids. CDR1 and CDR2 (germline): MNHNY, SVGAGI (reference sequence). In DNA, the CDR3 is TGTGCCAGCAGTGACGACAGGGGCGAGCAGTACTTC. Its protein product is CASSDDRGEQYF.

CDR3 sequence (DNA): TGTGCCAGCTCAAGGCCGGGAGGTAGCGCGTCCTACAATGAGCAGTTCTTC. Translated, it gives CASSRPGGSASYNEQFF. The rearrangement uses TRBV18 and TRBJ2-1, with 7 bases lining up with TRBD2. The junction had 11 bases not matched to a gene; V was cut back by 5 bases and J by 1 base. This CDR3 contains 17 residues. CDR1 and CDR2 from the germline V gene are KGHSH and LQKENI.

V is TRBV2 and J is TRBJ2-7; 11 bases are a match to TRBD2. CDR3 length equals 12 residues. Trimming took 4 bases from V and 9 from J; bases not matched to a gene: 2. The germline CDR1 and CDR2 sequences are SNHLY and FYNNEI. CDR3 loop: CASSGLAGGQYF. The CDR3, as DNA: TGTGCCAGCAGTGGGCTAGCGGGAGGGCAGTACTTC.

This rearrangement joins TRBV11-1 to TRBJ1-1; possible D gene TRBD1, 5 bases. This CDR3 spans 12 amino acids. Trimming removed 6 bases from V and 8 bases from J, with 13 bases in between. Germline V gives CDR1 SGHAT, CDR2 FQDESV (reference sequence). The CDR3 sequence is CASSLTGKEAFF. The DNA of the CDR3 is TGTGCCAGCAGTTTAACAGGAAAAGAAGCTTTCTTT.

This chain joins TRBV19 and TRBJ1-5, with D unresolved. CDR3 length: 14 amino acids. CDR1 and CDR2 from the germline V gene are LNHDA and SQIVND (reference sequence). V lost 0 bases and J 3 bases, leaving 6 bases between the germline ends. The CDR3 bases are TGTGCCAGTAGTATAGAGGTTTTCAATCAGCCCCAGCATTTT. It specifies CASSIEVFNQPQHF.

The CDR3 nucleotides read TGTGCCAGCAGCCCCGGGGGGGGACTGGGGGACACAGATACGCAGTATTTT. It is translated as CASSPGGGLGDTDTQYF. This rearrangement joins TRBV5-4 to TRBJ2-3, with 8 bases identical to TRBD2. Unmatched junction bases numbered 12, after V lost 4 bases and J lost 2 bases. The CDR3 contains 17 residues. Germline V gene data show CDR1 as SGHNT and CDR2 as YYREEE (reference sequence).

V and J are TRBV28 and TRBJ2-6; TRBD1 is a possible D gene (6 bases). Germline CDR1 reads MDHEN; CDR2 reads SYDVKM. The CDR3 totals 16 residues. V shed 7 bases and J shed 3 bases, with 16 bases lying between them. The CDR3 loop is CASNPGQMDGANVLTF. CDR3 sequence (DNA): TGTGCCAGCAACCCAGGACAGATGGATGGGGCCAACGTCCTGACTTTC.

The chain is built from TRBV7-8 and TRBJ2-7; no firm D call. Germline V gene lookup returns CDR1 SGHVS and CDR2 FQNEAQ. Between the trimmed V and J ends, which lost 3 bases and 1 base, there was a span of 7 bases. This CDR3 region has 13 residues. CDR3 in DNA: TGTGCCAGCAGCTTGGGCAGATCCTACGAGCAGTACTTC. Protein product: CASSLGRSYEQYF.

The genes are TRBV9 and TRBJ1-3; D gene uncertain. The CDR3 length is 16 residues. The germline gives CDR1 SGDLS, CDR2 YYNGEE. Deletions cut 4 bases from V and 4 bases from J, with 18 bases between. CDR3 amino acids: CASSPQVAPTGNTIYF. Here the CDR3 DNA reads TGTGCCAGCAGCCCTCAAGTGGCACCGACAGGAAACACCATATATTTT.

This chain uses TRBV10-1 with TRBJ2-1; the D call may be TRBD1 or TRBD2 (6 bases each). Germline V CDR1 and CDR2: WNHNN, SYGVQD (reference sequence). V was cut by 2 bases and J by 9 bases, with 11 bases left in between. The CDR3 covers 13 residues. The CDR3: CASSEGGRGEQFF. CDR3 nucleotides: TGCGCCAGCAGTGAGGGGGGGCGCGGTGAGCAGTTCTTC.

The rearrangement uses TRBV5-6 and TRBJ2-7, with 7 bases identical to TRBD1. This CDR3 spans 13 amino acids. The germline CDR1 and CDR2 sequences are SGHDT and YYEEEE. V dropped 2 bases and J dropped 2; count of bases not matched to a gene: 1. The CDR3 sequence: CASSLQGPYEQYF. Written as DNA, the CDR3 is TGTGCCAGCAGCTTACAGGGGCCCTACGAGCAGTACTTC.

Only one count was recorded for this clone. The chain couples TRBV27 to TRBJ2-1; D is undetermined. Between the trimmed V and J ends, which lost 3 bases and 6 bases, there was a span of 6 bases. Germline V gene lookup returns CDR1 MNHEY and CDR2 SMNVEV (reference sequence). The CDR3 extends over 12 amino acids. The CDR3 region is CASSLVANEQFF. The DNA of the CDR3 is TGTGCCAGCAGTTTGGTGGCCAATGAGCAGTTCTTC.

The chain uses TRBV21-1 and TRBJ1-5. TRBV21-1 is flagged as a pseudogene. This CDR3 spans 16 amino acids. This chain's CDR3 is CASSKVDKTGPEPQHF. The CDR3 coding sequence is TGTGCCAGCAGCAAAGTCGATAAAACGGGCCCAGAGCCCCAGCATTTT.

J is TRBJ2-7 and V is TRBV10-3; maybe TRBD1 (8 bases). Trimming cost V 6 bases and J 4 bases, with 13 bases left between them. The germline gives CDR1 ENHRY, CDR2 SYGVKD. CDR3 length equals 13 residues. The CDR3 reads CAIRVQGGYEQYF. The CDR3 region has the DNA TGTGCCATCAGGGTACAGGGGGGGTACGAGCAGTACTTC.

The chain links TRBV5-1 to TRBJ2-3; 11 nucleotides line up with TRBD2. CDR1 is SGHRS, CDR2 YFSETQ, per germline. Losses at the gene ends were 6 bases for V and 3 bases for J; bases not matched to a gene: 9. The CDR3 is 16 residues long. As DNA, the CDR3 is TGCGCCAGCACCATAGCGGGAGGGCCCGGGACAGATACGCAGTATTTT. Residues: CASTIAGGPGTDTQYF.

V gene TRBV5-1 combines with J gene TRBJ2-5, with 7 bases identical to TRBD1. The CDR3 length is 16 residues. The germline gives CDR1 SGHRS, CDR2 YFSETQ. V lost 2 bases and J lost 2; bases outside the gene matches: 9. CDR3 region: CASSLKPGQRQETQYF. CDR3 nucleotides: TGCGCCAGCAGCTTAAAGCCGGGACAGCGACAAGAGACCCAGTACTTC.

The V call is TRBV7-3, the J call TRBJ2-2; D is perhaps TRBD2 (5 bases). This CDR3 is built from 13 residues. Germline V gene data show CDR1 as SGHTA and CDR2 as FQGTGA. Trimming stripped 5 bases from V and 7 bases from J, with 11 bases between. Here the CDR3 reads CASSLNRGGELFF. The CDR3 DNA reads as TGTGCCAGCAGCCTGAACCGGGGCGGGGAGCTGTTTTTT.

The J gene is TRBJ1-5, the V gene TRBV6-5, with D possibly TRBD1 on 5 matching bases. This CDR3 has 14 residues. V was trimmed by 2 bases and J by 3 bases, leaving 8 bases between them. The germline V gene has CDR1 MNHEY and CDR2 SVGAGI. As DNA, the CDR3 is TGTGCCAGCAGTTACGACAGAACCAATCAGCCCCAGCATTTT. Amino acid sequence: CASSYDRTNQPQHF.

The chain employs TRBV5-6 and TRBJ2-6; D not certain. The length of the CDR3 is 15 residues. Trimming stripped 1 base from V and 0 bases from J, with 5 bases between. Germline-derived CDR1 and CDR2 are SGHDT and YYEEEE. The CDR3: CASSLIISGANVLTF. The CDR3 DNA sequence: TGTGCCAGCAGCTTGATCATCTCTGGGGCCAACGTCCTGACTTTC.

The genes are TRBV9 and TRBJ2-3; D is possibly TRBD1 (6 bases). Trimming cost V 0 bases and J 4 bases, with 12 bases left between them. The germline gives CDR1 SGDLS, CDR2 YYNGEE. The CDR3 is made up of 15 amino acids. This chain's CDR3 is CASSVEQGSADTQYF. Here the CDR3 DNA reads TGTGCCAGCAGCGTAGAACAGGGATCGGCAGATACGCAGTATTTT.

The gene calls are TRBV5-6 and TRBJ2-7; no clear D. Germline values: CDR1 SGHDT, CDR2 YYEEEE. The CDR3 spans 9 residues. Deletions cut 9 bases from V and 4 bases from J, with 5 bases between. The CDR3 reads CAIRYEQYF. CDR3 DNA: TGTGCCATCAGATACGAGCAGTACTTC. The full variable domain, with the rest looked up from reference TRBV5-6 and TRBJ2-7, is DAGVTQSPTHLIKTRGQQVTLRCSPKSGHDTVSWYQQALGQGPQFIFQYYEEEERQRGNFPDRFSGHQFPNYSSELNVNALLLGDSALYLCAIRYEQYFGPGTRLTVT.

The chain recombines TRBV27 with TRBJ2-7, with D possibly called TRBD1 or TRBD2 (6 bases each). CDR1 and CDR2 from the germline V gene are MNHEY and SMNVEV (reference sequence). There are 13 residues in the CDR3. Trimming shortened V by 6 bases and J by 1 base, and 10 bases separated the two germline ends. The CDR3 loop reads CASRRDTSYEQYF. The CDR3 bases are TGTGCCAGCAGGCGGGACACTTCCTACGAGCAGTACTTC.